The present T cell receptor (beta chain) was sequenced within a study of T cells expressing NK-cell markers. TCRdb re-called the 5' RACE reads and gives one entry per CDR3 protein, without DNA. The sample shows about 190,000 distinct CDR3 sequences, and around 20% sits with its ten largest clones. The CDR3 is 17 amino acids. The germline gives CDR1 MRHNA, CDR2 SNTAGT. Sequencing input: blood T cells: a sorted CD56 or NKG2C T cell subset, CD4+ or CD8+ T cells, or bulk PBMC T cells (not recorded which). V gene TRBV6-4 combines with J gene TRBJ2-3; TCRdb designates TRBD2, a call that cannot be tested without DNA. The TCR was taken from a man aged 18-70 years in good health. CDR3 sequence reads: CASSEDGTSGGLDTQYF.